Here is one T cell receptor beta chain with its context. There are 15 residues in the CDR3. Trimming took 6 bases from V and 5 from J; bases not matched to a gene: 10. From germline, CDR1 is SEHNR and CDR2 FQNEAQ (reference sequence). The iRepertoire nested amplicon-rescue multiplex PCR amplified TCR alpha and beta CDR3s from RNA. Tissue mRNA or PBMC total RNA, 100-400 ng, went into one-step reverse transcription and amplification. TCRdb re-called the multiplex PCR reads through MiXCR, storing one row per CDR3 protein. Among 300,000 to 400,000 distinct CDR3 sequences listed, 41% were seen once. The data belong to a study of glioma-infiltrating T cells. Study summary: WHO grade II oligodendrogliomas or astrocytomas, plus non-recurrent WHO grade IV glioblastomas, were sampled. Sequencing aimed for about 4.5- to 11-fold coverage of about a million peripheral T cells.

The specimen was glioma tissue, nonneoplastic brain tissue, or PBMCs (not recorded which). The receptor was derived from a human donor with low-grade glioma or glioblastoma, undergoing nonglioma brain surgery, or in good health (not recorded which). The chain recombines TRBV7-9 with TRBJ2-5; 9 nucleotides match TRBD1. The CDR3 DNA reads as TGTGCCAGCAGTTCGGCGGGACAGGGATCGGAGACCCAGTACTTC. Protein product: CASSSAGQGSETQYF.